This note documents a single T cell receptor beta chain sequence. The data are from a study of blood T cell repertoires in COVID-19. Study in general: Collection of acute and convalescent COVID-19 samples took place in the United States, Italy and Spain. From T cells, B-cell-depleted T cells, or PBMCs came the material, which was cDNA or gDNA.

Germline CDR1 is SGHRS and CDR2 is YFSETQ. CDR3 length: 12 residues. V was shortened by 7 bases and J by 6 bases, with 13 bases between the two germline ends. Methods used by the authors: It was from reference gene primer amplification that nucleated cell counts were estimated. Profiling relied on immunoSEQ multiplex PCR, and the TCRdb table lists in-frame clones only, not all of them. That table is the source of V, J and clone size, and D and trimming were worked out from the DNA. The profile shows about 200,000 clones, more than 65% of them singletons. The sequencing sample was made of peripheral blood. The sequence was collected from a human donor in a cohort sampled during active COVID-19. The rearrangement uses TRBV5-1 and TRBJ1-1, with D tentatively TRBD1 (6 bases). The CDR3 loop reads CASRSQGPEAFF. The CDR3 bases are TGCGCCAGCCGATCACAGGGCCCTGAAGCTTTCTTT.